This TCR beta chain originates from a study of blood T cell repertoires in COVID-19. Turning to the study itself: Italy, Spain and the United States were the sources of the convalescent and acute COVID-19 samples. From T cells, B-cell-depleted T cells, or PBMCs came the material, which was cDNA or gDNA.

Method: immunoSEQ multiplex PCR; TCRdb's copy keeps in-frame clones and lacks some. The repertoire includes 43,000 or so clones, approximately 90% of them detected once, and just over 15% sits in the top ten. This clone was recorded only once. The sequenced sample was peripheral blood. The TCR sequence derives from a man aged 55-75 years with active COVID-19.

CDR3 sequence: CASLTMEGIYEQYF. CDR3 nucleotides: TGTGCCAGTCTCACCATGGAGGGGATCTACGAGCAGTACTTC. The rearrangement uses TRBV28 and TRBJ2-7; the D gene is possibly TRBD2 (6 bases). The CDR3 contains 14 residues. V lost 9 bases and J lost 3, with 18 bases in between. Germline V gene sequence: CDR1 MDHEN, CDR2 SYDVKM.